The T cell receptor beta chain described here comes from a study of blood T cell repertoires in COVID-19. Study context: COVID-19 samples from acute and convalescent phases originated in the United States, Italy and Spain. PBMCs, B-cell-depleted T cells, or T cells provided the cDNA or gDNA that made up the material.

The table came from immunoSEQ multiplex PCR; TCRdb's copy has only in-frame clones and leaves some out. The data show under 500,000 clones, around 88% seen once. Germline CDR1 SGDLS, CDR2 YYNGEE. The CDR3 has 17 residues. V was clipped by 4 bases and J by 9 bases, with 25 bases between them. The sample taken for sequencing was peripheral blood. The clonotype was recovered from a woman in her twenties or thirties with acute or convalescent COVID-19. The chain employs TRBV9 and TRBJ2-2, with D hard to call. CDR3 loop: CASSQRENHLVSRELFF. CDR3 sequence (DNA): TGTGCCAGCAGCCAGCGAGAGAATCATTTAGTTTCTCGGGAGCTGTTTTTT.